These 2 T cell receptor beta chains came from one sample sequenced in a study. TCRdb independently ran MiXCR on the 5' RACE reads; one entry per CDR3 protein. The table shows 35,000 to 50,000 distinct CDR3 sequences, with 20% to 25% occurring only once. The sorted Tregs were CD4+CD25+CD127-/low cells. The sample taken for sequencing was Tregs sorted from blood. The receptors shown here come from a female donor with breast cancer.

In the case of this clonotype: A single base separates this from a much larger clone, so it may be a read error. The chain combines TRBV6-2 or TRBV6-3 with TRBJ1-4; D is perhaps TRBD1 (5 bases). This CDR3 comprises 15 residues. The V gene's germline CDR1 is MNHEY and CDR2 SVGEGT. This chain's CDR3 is CAGSDSDTANEKLFF. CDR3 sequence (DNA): TGTGCCGGCAGTGATTCGGACACAGCTAATGAAAAACTGTTTTTT.

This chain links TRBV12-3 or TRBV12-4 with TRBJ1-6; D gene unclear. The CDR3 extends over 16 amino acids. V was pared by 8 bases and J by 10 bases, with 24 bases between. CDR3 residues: CASGNSGTLLGSPLHF. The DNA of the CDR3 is TGTGCCAGCGGTAACTCGGGCACCCTCTTAGGGTCACCCCTCCACTTT.